Given below is one T cell receptor beta chain in context. These data originate in a study of blood T cell repertoires in COVID-19. Study context: Sample material is recorded as cDNA or gDNA derived from T cells, B-cell-depleted T cells, or PBMCs.

V was pared by 3 bases and J by 6 bases, with 9 bases of the junction left unmatched. Germline lookup yields CDR1 SGHRS and CDR2 YFSETQ. CDR3 size: 15 residues. Sequenced by immunoSEQ multiplex PCR; TCRdb stores in-frame clones only, minus some. The repertoire consists of tens of thousands of clones, with about four fifths occurring once and the leading ten covering 18%. The receptor comes from a woman aged 55-69 years with acute or convalescent COVID-19. The V gene is TRBV5-1, the J gene TRBJ1-2; 9 bases map to TRBD1. Sample: peripheral blood. The chain's CDR3 is CASSSPGTGSHGYTF. The CDR3 bases are TGCGCCAGCAGCTCCCCCGGGACAGGGAGCCATGGCTACACCTTC.